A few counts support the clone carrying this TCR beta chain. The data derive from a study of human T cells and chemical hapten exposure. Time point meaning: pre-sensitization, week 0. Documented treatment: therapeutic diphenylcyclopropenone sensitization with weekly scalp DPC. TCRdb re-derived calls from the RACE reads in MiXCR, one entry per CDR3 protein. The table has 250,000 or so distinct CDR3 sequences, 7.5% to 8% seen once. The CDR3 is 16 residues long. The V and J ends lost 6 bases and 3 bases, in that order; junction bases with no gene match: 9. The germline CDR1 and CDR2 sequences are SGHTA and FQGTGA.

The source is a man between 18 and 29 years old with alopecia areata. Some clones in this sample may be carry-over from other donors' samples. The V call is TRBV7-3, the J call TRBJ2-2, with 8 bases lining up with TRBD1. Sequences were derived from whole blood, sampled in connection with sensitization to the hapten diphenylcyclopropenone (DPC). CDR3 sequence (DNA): TGTGCCAGCAGTATACGTCCGGGACAGGACACCGGGGAGCTGTTTTTT. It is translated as CASSIRPGQDTGELFF.